The entry that follows covers one T cell receptor beta chain sequence. The antigen is not known. The treatment: about 20 received Ad26.COV2.S at low or high dose, single or two shots; about 5 received placebo; per-sample allocation not given. Sampling took place 63 days after the first vaccine or placebo injection. Trimming stripped 0 bases from V and 2 bases from J, with 9 bases between. Germline loops: CDR1 SGHKS, CDR2 YYEKEE (reference sequence). The CDR3 is 14 residues long. Produced via immunoSEQ multiplex PCR; TCRdb's table is partial and in-frame only. The sample holds about 440,000 clones, about nine tenths seen once. The data were obtained in a study of Ad26.COV2.S vaccination and SARS-CoV-2 variants. General study points: Vaccinees reportedly had broad spike-specific CD8+ and CD4+ T cell responses.

The receptor was derived from a person between 18 and 60 years old who received the Ad26.COV2.S COVID-19 vaccine or a placebo. This chain connects TRBV5-5 to TRBJ2-7; perhaps D is TRBD1 or TRBD2 (5 bases each). This sample comprised peripheral blood, obtained in a trial of Ad26.COV2.S vaccine versus placebo. CDR3 sequence reads: CASSLGGMPYEQYF. CDR3 nucleotides: TGTGCCAGCAGCTTGGGGGGGATGCCCTACGAGCAGTACTTC.